This TCR beta chain was retrieved from a study of CD8+CD57+ T cells in acquired aplastic anemia. At the level of the study: On average, sorted CD4+ and CD8+ cells gave approximately 3 ug of DNA. Study-level results: Levels of CD8+ Simpson's diversity were not significantly distinct in patients versus controls.

Germline V gives CDR1 LNHNV, CDR2 YYDKDF (reference sequence). The CDR3 loop spans 14 amino acids. The V end lost 1 base, the J end lost 4 bases, and 11 bases lay between the germline ends. It was patients with CD8+CD57+ cell expansion by flow cytometry who were chosen for sequencing. Blood samples were obtained from patients who had received no prior therapy. It was genomic DNA that served as the template for profiling TCR beta VDJ and CDR3. TCRdb re-called the reads with MiXCR, one entry per CDR3 protein. The sample lists fewer than 80,000 distinct CDR3 sequences, roughly three quarters seen once, with 80% to 90% in the top ten. As for this clonotype: The antigen is unknown.

The material sequenced was sorted CD4+, CD8+, or CD8+CD57+ T cells (not recorded which) from PBMCs. The TCR originated in a human donor with aplastic anemia. The chain uses TRBV15 and TRBJ2-7; the D is unclear. CDR3 in DNA: TGTGCCACCAGCAGAGCCCGTCATGGGTACGAGCAGTACTTC. Translation gives CATSRARHGYEQYF.